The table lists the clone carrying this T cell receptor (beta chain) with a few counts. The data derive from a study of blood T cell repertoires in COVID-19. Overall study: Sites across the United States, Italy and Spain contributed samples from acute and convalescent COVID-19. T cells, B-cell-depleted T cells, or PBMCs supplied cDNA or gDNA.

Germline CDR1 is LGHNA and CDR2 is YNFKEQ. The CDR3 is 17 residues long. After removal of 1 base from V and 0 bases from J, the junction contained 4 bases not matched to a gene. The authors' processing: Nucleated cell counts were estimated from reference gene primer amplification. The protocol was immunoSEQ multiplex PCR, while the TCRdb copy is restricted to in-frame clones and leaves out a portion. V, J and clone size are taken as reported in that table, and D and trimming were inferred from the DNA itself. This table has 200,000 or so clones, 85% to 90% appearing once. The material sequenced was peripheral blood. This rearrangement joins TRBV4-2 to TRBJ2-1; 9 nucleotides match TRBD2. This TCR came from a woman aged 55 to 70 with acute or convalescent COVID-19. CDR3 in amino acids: CASSQAVSGSSYNEQFF. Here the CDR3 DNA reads TGTGCCAGCAGCCAAGCAGTTAGCGGGAGCTCCTACAATGAGCAGTTCTTC.